This T cell receptor (beta chain) came from a study of CD8 T cells in ankylosing spondylitis. The trim removed 2 bases at V and 6 bases at J, leaving 1 base unmatched. The CDR3 runs 13 residues. The germline CDR1 and CDR2 sequences are MRHNA and SNTAGT. TCRdb re-called the 5' RACE reads with MiXCR, one entry per CDR3 protein. This sample yields 200,000 or so distinct CDR3 sequences, of which 15% to 20% are seen a single time; approximately 4% belongs to the top ten. Broader study findings: Ankylosing spondylitis blood appeared to carry a characteristic TCR beta motif of fewer than 10 highly homologous variants. Some motif variants were previously reported in reactive arthritis synovial fluid and blood. With a CD8+ phenotype, disease-linked clones were relatively rare in peripheral blood.

This clonotype has a count of ten or more. Its antigen is currently unknown. The receptor's source is a male donor between 5 and 35 years old with ankylosing spondylitis or in good health (not recorded which). This chain connects TRBV6-4 to TRBJ2-1; TRBD1 matches 7 bases. The source material was blood, either unsorted or a sorted T cell fraction (not recorded which). CDR3 bases: TGTGCCAGCAGTGACCGGGACAGCAATGAGCAGTTCTTC. Translated: CASSDRDSNEQFF.